This T cell receptor (beta chain) was retrieved from a study of T cells in Graves' hyperthyroidism and ophthalmopathy. Amplification targeted TCR beta CDR3 regions from RNA transcripts. During a first-round RT-PCR of the TCR CDR3, the HTBI primer set was used. TCRdb independently ran MiXCR on the multiplex PCR reads; one entry per CDR3 protein. The table records about 560,000 distinct CDR3 sequences, 14% of them present only once. Each diagnosis was grounded in clinical symptoms, serum thyroxine and TRAb, thyroid ultrasound, and orbital computed tomography. Germline V gene lookup returns CDR1 SQVTM and CDR2 ANQGSEA. CDR3 length: 17 residues. V was pared by 4 bases and J by 8 bases, with 18 bases of the junction left unmatched. Study-wide results and caveats: Through a model of 13 V-J features, ophthalmopathy was separated from stable hyperthyroidism.

The table lists this clonotype with many counts. No antigen is known for it. The receptor's source is a woman between 35 and 50 years old with Graves' hyperthyroidism. The specimen sequenced was blood. The chain employs TRBV29-1 and TRBJ2-1; 9 bases are shared with TRBD1. CDR3 region: CSVAWTGDLPTWDEQFF. The CDR3 bases are TGCAGCGTTGCTTGGACAGGGGACCTCCCTACGTGGGATGAGCAGTTCTTC.